This is a list of T cell receptor beta chains from one sample in a study of cytomegalovirus exposure and HLA in healthy donors. Repertoires were generated with immunoSEQ multiplex PCR, while TCRdb's copy carries only in-frame clones and drops some. This sample has 130,000 or so clones, with roughly 80% found just once. The material sequenced was PBMCs. These TCRs come from a male donor in good health and CMV-seronegative. CDR3s include the opening cysteine and the closing phenylalanine or tryptophan. D genes are given only for firm matches. The listing skips clone size in some rows; elsewhere it reads once, few, many or a size class.

.	TRBJ2-1	TRBD2	13	TRBV4-3	TGCGCCAGCAGCCAGGGACTAGCGTATGAGCAGTTCTTC	CASSQGLAYEQFF
.	TRBJ2-3	.	15	TRBV9	TGTGCCAGCAGCGTAGGGGGGCAGGGATCAGATACGCAGTATTTT	CASSVGGQGSDTQYF
.	TRBJ1-2	TRBD1	15	TRBV2	TGTGCCAGCAGTGAAACCCCGGGACAGGGGATCGGCTACACCTTC	CASSETPGQGIGYTF
.	TRBJ1-1	TRBD1	14	TRBV2	TGTGCCAGCACCTCGACAGGGTTGAACACTGAAGCTTTCTTT	CASTSTGLNTEAFF
.	TRBJ2-3	.	13	TRBV25-1	TGTGCCAGCCAGCCGACGAGGACAGATACGCAGTATTTT	CASQPTRTDTQYF
.	TRBJ2-2	TRBD1	16	TRBV5-1	TGCGCCAGCAGCATTGGCGCAGGGACAGGGTCCGGGGAGCTGTTTTTT	CASSIGAGTGSGELFF
.	TRBJ2-7	.	14	TRBV7-2	TGTGCCAGCAGCCCCGGCGGGGACTCCTACGAGCAGTACTTC	CASSPGGDSYEQYF
.	TRBJ1-4	TRBD1	15	TRBV5-1	TGCGCCAGCAGCTCGCGGACAGGGGGCAGTGAAAAACTGTTTTTT	CASSSRTGGSEKLFF
.	TRBJ1-1	.	15	TRBV4-3	TGCGCCAGCAGCCACACGCAGGGTAGTATCACTGAAGCTTTCTTT	CASSHTQGSITEAFF
.	TRBJ2-5	.	15	TRBV6-1	TGTGCCAGCACCCCGGCCCAGGGAATTGTTGAGACCCAGTACTTC	CASTPAQGIVETQYF
.	TRBJ2-5	.	11	TRBV30	TGTGCCTTGTCCCAGTTGGAGGCCCGGTACTTC	CALSQLEARYF
once	TRBJ2-1	TRBD1	13	TRBV5-6	TGTGCCAGCAGCCTGGGACAGGGGGTTGAGCAGTTCTTC	CASSLGQGVEQFF
.	TRBJ1-5	TRBD1	14	TRBV2	TGTGCCAGCGGGGACAGGAATAGCAATCAGCCCCAGCATTTT	CASGDRNSNQPQHF
.	TRBJ2-1	.	14	TRBV11-2	TGTGCCAGCAGCTTAGATTCGTCAGGGGATGAGCAGTTCTTC	CASSLDSSGDEQFF
.	TRBJ2-5	TRBD1	16	TRBV11-2	TGTGCCAGCAGCCGCCGCCCCACAGGGGGCAGGGAGACCCAGTACTTC	CASSRRPTGGRETQYF
.	TRBJ2-2	.	15	TRBV18	TGTGCCAGCTCACCAAGCCGGGGTAACACCGGGGAGCTGTTTTTT	CASSPSRGNTGELFF
.	TRBJ1-2	.	14	TRBV6-5	TGTGCCAGCAGACCTCTGGACAGCCAGGGGGGCTACACCTTC	CASRPLDSQGGYTF